The clone carrying this TCR beta chain was seen a handful of times. The antigen is undetermined. This specimen belongs to a study of CD8 T cells in ankylosing spondylitis. Study-level points and caveats: For ankylosing spondylitis blood, a TCR beta motif of seven to nine highly homologous variants appeared characteristic. Disease-linked clones, CD8+, were relatively rare in peripheral blood. Enrichment of disease-linked clones was reportedly significant in matched ankylosing spondylitis synovial fluid. Some of these motif variants have turned up before, in reports on reactive arthritis synovial fluid and blood.

The CDR3 consists of 17 residues. Germline V CDR1 and CDR2: SGHTA, FQGNSA. Trimming cost V 2 bases and J 0 bases, with 13 bases left between them. The authors made TCR beta libraries by quantitative 5'-RACE with molecular barcodes. Via MiXCR, TCRdb re-called the 5' RACE reads, giving one row per CDR3 protein. The sample has approximately 520,000 distinct CDR3 sequences; approximately 5.3% are singletons. Sequenced sample: blood, either unsorted or a sorted T cell fraction (not recorded which). This sequence originates from a male donor with ankylosing spondylitis. The V and J genes are TRBV7-2 and TRBJ1-4, with a weak D call TRBD1 (5 bases). The DNA for the CDR3 is TGTGCCAGCAGCTTAAAATTCAGAGGGGCAACTAATGAAAAACTGTTTTTT. Translating gives CASSLKFRGATNEKLFF.